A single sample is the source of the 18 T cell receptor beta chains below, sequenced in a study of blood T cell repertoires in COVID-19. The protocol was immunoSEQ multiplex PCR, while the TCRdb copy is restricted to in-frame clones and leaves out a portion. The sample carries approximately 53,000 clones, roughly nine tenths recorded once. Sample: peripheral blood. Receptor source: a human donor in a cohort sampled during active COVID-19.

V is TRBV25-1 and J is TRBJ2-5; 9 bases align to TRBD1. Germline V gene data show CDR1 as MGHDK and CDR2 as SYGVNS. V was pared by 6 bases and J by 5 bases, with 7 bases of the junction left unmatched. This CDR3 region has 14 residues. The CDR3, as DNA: TGTGCCAGCAGGCGGACAGGGGCGGGGGAGACCCAGTACTTC. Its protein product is CASRRTGAGETQYF. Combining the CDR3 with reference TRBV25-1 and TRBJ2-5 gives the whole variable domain EADIYQTPRYLVIGTGKKITLECSQTMGHDKMYWYQQDPGMELHLIHYSYGVNSTEKGDLSSESTVSRIRTEHFPLTLESARPSHTSQYLCASRRTGAGETQYFGPGTRLLVL.

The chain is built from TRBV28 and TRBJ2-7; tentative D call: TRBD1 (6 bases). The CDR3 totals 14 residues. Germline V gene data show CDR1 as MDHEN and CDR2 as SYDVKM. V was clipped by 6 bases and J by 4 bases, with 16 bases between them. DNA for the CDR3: TGTGCCAGCAGGGCTACAGGGTTGGGGTACGAGCAGTACTTC. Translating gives CASRATGLGYEQYF.

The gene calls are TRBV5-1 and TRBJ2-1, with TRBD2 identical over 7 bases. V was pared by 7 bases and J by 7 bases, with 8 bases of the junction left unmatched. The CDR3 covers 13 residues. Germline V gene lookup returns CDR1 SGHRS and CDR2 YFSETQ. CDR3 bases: TGCGCCAGCCGGCCGGGGGGACCGAATGAGCAGTTCTTC. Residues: CASRPGGPNEQFF.

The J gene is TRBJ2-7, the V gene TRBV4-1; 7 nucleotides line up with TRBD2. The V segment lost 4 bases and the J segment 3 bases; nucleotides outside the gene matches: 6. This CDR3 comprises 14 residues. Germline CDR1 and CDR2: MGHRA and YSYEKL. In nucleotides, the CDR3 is TGCGCCAGCAGCCGCGGACTAGAACTCTACGAGCAGTACTTC. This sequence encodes CASSRGLELYEQYF.

The chain's CDR3 is CASSLDYPGTDTQYF. CDR3 DNA: TGCGCCAGCAGCTTGGATTACCCCGGGACAGATACGCAGTATTTT. The V gene is TRBV5-1, the J gene TRBJ2-3, with D uncertain. Trimming stripped 0 bases from V and 3 bases from J, with 11 bases between. This CDR3 has 15 amino acids. CDR1 is SGHRS and CDR2 is YFSETQ in the germline V gene.

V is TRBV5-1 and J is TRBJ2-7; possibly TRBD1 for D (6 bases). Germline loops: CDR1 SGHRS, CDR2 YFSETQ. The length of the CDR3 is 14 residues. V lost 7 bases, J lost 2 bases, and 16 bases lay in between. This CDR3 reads CASGKGQGPYEQYF. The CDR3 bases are TGCGCCAGCGGAAAAGGGCAGGGGCCCTACGAGCAGTACTTC.

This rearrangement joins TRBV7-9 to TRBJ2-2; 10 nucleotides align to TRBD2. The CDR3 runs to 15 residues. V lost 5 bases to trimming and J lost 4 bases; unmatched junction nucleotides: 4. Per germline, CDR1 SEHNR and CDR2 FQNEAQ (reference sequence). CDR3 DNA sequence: TGTGCCAGCAGCGCTAGCGGGAGTATCACCGGGGAGCTGTTTTTT. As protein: CASSASGSITGELFF.

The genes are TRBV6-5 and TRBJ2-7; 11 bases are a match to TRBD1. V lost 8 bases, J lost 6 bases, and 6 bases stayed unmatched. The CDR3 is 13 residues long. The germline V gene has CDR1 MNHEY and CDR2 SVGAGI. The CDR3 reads CASRDRGTLEQYF. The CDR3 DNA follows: TGTGCCAGCCGGGACAGGGGGACTCTCGAGCAGTACTTC.

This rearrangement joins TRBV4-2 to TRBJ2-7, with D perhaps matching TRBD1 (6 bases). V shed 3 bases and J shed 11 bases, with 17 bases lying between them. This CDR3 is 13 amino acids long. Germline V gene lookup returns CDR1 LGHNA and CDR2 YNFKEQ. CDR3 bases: TGTGCCAGCAGCCAGGATGACAGGCTGGGTGAGTACTTC. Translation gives CASSQDDRLGEYF.

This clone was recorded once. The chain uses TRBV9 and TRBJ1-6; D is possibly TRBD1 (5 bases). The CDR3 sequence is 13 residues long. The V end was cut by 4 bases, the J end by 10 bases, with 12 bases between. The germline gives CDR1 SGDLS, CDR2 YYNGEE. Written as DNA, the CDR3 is TGTGCCAGCAGCCAAGGGGTCTTATCACCCCTCCACTTT. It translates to CASSQGVLSPLHF.

The CDR3 DNA reads TGTGCCAGCAGCCAAGTCATCACTGGGGCCAACGTCCTGACTTTC. Protein product: CASSQVITGANVLTF. The rearrangement joins TRBV14 to TRBJ2-6; D call uncertain. V gave up 1 base and J gave up 2 bases, with 6 bases separating them. The CDR3 extends over 15 amino acids. Germline V gene lookup returns CDR1 SGHDN and CDR2 FVKESK.

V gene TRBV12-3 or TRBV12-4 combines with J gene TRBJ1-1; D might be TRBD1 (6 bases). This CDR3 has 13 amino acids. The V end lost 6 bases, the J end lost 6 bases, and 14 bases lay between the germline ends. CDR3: CASSLGQLAEAFF. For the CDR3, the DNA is TGTGCCAGCAGCCTAGGACAGCTGGCTGAAGCTTTCTTT.

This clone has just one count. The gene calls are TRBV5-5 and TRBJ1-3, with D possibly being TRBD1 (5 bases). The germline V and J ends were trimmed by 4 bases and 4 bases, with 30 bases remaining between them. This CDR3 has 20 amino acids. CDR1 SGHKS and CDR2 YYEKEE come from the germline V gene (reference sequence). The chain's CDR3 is CASSAVVSTTWRGRGNTIYF. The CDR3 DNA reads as TGTGCCAGCAGCGCGGTAGTGTCGACTACATGGAGGGGCCGAGGAAACACCATATATTTT.

Here the CDR3 DNA reads TGTGCCAGCAGCCCGGGACTACCGAATGAGCAGTTCTTC. This translates into CASSPGLPNEQFF. This chain uses TRBV5-8 with TRBJ2-1, with 7 bases matching TRBD2. Trimming took 4 bases from V and 7 from J; bases not matched to a gene: 5. Looked up from germline, CDR1 is SGHTS and CDR2 is YDEGEE. The CDR3 is 13 amino acids.

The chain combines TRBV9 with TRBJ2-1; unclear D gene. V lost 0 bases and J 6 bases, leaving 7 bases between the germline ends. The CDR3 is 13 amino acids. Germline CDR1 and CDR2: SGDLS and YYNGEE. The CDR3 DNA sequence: TGTGCCAGCAGCGTAGCCGGGTTCAATGAGCAGTTCTTC. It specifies CASSVAGFNEQFF.

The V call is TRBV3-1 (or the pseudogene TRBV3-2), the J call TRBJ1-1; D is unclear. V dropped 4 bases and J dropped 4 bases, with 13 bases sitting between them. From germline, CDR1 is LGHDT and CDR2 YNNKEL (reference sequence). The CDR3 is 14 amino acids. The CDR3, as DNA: TGTGCCAGCAGCCTCCGATCAGGTGTCACTGAAGCTTTCTTT. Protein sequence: CASSLRSGVTEAFF.

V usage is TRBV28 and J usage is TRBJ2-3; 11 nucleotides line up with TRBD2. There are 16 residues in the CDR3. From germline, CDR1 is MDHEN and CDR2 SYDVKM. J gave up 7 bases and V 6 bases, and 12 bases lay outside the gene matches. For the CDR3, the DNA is TGTGCCAGCAGCCCTCGACTAGCGGGGTTATTACATACGCAGTATTTT. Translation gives CASSPRLAGLLHTQYF. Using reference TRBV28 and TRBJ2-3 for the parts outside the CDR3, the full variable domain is DVKVTQSSRYLVKRTGEKVFLECVQDMDHENMFWYRQDPGLGLRLIYFSYDVKMKEKGDIPEGYSVSREKKERFSLILESASTNQTSMYLCASSPRLAGLLHTQYFGPGTRLTVL.

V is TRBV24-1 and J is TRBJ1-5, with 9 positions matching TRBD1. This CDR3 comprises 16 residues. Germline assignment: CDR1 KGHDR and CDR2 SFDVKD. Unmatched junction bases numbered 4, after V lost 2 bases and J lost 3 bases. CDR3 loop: CATSDSRTGDNQPQHF. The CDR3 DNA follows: TGTGCCACCAGTGATTCCCGGACAGGGGACAATCAGCCCCAGCATTTT.